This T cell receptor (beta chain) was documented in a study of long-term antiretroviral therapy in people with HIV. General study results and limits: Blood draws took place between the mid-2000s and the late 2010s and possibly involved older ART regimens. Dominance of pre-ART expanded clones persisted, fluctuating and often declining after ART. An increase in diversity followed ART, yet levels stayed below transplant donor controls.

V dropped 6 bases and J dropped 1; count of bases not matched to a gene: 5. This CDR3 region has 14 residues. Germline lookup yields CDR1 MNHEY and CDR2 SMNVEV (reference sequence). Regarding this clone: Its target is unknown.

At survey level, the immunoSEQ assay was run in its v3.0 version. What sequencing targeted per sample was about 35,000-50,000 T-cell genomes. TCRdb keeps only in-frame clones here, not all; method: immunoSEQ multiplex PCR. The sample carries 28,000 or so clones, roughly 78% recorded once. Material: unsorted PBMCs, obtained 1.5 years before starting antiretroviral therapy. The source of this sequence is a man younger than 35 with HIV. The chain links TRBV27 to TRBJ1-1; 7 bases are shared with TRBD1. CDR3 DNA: TGTGCCAGCAGACAGGGGTGGGGGAACACTGAAGCTTTCTTT. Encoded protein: CASRQGWGNTEAFF.